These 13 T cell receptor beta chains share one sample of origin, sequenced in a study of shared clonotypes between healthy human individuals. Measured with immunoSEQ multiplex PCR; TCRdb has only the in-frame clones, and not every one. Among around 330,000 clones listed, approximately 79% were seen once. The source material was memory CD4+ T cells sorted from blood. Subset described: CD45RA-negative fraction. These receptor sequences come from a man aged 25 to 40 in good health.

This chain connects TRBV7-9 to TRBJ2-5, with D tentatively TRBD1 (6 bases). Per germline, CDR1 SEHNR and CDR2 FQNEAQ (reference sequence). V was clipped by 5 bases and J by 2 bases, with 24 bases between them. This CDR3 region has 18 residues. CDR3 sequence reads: CASSTISGQSWAQETQYF. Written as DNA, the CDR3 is TGTGCCAGCAGCACGATTAGTGGACAGTCCTGGGCACAAGAGACCCAGTACTTC.

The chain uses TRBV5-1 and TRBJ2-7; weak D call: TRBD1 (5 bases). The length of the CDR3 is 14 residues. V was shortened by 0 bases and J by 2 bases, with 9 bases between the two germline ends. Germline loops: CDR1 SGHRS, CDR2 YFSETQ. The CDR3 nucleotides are TGCGCCAGCAGCTTGGATTTGGGGCCCTACGAGCAGTACTTC. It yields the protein CASSLDLGPYEQYF.

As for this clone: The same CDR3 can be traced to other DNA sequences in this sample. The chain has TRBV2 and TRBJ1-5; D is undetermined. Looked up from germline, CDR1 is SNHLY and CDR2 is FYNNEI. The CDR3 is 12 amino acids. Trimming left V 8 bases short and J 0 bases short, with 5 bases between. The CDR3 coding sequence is TGTGCCAGCTCTGATAGCAATCAGCCCCAGCATTTT. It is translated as CASSDSNQPQHF.

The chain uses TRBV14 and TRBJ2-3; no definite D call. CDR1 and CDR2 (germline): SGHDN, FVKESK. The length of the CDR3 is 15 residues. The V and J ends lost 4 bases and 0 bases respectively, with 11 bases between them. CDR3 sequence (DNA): TGTGCCAGCAGCCTCCGGGCTCCTAGCACAGATACGCAGTATTTT. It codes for CASSLRAPSTDTQYF.

Here the CDR3 DNA reads TGTGCCACCAGCGGCCCGACAGGGGGTGTTACAGATACGCAGTATTTT. Its translation: CATSGPTGGVTDTQYF. The rearrangement joins TRBV15 to TRBJ2-3; 9 bases fit TRBD1. The CDR3 extends over 16 amino acids. The germline V gene encodes CDR1 LNHNV and CDR2 YYDKDF (reference sequence). Trimming removed 5 bases from V and 3 bases from J; junction bases left unmatched: 9.

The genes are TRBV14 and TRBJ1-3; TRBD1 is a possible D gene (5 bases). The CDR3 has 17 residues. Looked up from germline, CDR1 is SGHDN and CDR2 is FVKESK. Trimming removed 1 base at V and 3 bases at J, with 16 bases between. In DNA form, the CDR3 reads TGTGCCAGCAGCCAAGTCAGGTACCAGGGTGTTGGAAACACCATATATTTT. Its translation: CASSQVRYQGVGNTIYF.

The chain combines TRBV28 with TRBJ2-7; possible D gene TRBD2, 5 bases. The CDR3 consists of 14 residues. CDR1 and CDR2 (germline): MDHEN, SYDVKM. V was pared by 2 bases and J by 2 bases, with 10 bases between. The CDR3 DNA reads TGTGCCAGCAGTTTACCGGGAACCACCTACGAGCAGTACTTC. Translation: CASSLPGTTYEQYF.

The CDR3, as DNA: TGTGCCAGCAGCTTTAACAGACAAGAGACCCAGTACTTC. This encodes CASSFNRQETQYF. The chain combines TRBV7-2 with TRBJ2-5; no clear D gene. V dropped 3 bases and J dropped 2 bases, with 7 bases sitting between them. The CDR3 length is 13 residues. The germline V gene has CDR1 SGHTA and CDR2 FQGNSA.

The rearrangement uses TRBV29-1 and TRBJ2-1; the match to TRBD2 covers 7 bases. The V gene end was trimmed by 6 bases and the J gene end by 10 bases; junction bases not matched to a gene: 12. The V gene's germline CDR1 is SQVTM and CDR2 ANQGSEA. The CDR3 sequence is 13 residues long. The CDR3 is CSVWRHLSGEQFF. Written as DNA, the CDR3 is TGCAGCGTCTGGCGTCATCTTAGCGGGGAGCAGTTCTTC.

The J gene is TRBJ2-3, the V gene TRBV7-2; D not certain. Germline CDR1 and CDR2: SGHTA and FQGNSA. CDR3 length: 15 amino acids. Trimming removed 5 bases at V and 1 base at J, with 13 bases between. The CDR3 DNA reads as TGTGCCAGCAGCCCGGGTTTTGGAGGCACAGATACGCAGTATTTT. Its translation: CASSPGFGGTDTQYF.

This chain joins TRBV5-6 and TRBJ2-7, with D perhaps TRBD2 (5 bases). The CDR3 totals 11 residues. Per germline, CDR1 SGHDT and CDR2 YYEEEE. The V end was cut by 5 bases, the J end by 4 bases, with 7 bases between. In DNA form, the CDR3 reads TGTGCCAGCAGTCGAGGGTACGAGCAGTACTTC. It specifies CASSRGYEQYF.

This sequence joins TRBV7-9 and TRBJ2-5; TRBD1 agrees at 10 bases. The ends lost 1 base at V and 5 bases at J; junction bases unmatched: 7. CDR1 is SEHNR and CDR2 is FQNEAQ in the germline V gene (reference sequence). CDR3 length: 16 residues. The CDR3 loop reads CASSLGETGGMETQYF. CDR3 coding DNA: TGTGCCAGCAGCTTAGGAGAGACAGGGGGCATGGAGACCCAGTACTTC.

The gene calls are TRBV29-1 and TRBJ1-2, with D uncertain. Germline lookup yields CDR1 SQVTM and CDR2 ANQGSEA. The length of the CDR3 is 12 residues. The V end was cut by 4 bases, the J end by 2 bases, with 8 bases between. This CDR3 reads CSVGGRNYGYTF. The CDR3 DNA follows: TGCAGCGTTGGCGGACGGAACTATGGCTACACCTTC.